This T cell receptor (beta chain) was captured in a study of T cell responses to AZD1222 COVID-19 vaccine. This clone appeared once. Clones were read by immunoSEQ multiplex PCR, and TCRdb kept only the in-frame ones, dropping some. This table has 130,000 to 150,000 clones, 90% appearing once. Germline V gives CDR1 MGHDK, CDR2 SYGVNS. CDR3 length: 13 amino acids. V lost 2 bases to trimming and J lost 6 bases, with 10 bases between them. This clonotype was obtained from an adult in good health. Sample: peripheral blood, taken on day 0 of AZD1222 vaccination. The J gene is TRBJ1-2, the V gene TRBV25-1; D might be TRBD1 (6 bases). The CDR3 DNA reads as TGTGCCAGCAGTGAAGTTTCAGGGGATGGCTACACCTTC. Amino acid sequence: CASSEVSGDGYTF.